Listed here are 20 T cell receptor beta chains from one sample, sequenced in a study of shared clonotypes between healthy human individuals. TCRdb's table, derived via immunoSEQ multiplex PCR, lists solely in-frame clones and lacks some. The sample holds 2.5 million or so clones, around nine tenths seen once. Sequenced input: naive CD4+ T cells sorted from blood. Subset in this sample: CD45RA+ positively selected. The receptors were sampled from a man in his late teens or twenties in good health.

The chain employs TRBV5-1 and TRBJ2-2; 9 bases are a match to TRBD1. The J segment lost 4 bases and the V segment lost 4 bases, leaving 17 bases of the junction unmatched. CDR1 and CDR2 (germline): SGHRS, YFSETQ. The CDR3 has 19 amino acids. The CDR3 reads CASSPNPPGQGGGTGELFF. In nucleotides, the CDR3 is TGCGCCAGCAGCCCCAACCCACCGGGACAGGGTGGGGGCACCGGGGAGCTGTTTTTT.

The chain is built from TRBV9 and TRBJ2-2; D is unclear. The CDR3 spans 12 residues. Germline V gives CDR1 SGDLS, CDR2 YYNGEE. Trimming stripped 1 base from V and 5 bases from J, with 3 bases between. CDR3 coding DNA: TGTGCCAGCAGCGTATTAACCGGGGAGCTGTTTTTT. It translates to CASSVLTGELFF.

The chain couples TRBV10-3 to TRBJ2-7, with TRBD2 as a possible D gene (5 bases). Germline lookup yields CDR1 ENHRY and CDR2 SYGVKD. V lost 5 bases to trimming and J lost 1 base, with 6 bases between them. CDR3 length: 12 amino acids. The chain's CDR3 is CAISLASYEQYF. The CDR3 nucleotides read TGTGCCATCAGTCTAGCTTCCTACGAGCAGTACTTC.

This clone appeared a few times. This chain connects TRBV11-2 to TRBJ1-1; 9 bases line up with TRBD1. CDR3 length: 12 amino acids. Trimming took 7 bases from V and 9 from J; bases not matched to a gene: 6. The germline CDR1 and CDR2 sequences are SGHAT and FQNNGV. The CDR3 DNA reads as TGTGCCAGCACCATCGGGACAGGGCAAGCTTTCTTT. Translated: CASTIGTGQAFF. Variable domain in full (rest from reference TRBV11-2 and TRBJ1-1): EAGVAQSPRYKIIEKRQSVAFWCNPISGHATLYWYQQILGQGPKLLIQFQNNGVVDDSQLPKDRFSAERLKGVDSTLKIQPAKLEDSAVYLCASTIGTGQAFFGQGTRLTVV.

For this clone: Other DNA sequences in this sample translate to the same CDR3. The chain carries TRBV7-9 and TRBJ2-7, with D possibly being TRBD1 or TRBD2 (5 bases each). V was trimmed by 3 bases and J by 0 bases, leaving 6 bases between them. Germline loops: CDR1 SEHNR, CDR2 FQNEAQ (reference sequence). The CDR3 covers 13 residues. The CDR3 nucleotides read TGTGCCAGCAGCTTGGGGGTCTCCTACGAGCAGTACTTC. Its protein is CASSLGVSYEQYF.

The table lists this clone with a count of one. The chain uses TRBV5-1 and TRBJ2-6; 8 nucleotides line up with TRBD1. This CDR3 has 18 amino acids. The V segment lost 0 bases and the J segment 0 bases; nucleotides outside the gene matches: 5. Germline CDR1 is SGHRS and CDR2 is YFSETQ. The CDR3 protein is CASSLDRGTFSGANVLTF. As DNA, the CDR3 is TGCGCCAGCAGCTTGGACAGGGGGACCTTCTCTGGGGCCAACGTCCTGACTTTC. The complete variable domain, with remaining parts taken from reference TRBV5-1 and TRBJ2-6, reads KAGVTQTPRYLIKTRGQQVTLSCSPISGHRSVSWYQQTPGQGLQFLFEYFSETQRNKGNFPGRFSGRQFSNSRSEMNVSTLELGDSALYLCASSLDRGTFSGANVLTFGAGSRLTVL.

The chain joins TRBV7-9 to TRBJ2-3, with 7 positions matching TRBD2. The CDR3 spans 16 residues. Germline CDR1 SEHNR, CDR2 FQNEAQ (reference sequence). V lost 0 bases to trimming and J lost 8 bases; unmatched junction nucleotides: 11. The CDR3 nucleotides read TGTGCCAGCAGCTTAGCTAACTTGCGGGGGTCGACTACGCAGTATTTT. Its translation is CASSLANLRGSTTQYF. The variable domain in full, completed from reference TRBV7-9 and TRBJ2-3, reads DTGVSQNPRHKITKRGQNVTFRCDPISEHNRLYWYRQTLGQGPEFLTYFQNEAQLEKSRLLSDRFSAERPKGSFSTLEIQRTEQGDSAMYLCASSLANLRGSTTQYFGPGTRLTVL.

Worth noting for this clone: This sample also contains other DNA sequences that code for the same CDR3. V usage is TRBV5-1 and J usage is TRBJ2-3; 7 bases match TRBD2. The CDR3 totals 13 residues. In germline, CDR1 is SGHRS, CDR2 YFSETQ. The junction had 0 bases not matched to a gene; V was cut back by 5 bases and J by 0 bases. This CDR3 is CASRRGSTDTQYF. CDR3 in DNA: TGCGCCAGCAGGCGGGGGAGCACAGATACGCAGTATTTT.

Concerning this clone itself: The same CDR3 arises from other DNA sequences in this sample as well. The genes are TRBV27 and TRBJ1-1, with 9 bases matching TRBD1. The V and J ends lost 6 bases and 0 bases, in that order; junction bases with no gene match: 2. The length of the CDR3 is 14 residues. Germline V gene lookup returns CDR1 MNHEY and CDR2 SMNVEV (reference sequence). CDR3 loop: CASRRDRVNTEAFF. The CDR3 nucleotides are TGTGCCAGCAGGAGGGACAGGGTGAACACTGAAGCTTTCTTT.

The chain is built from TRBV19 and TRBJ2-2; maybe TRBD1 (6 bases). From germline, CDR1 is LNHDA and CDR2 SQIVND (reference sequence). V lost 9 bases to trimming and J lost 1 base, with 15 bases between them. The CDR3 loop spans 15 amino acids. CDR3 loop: CASLMGALNTGELFF. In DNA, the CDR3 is TGTGCCAGCCTGATGGGGGCCTTGAACACCGGGGAGCTGTTTTTT. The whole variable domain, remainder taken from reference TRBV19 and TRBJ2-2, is DGGITQSPKYLFRKEGQNVTLSCEQNLNHDAMYWYRQDPGQGLRLIYYSQIVNDFQKGDIAEGYSVSREKKESFPLTVTSAQKNPTAFYLCASLMGALNTGELFFGEGSRLTVL.

The CDR3 sequence is CASRAGGGNEQFF. The CDR3 DNA follows: TGTGCCAGCAGGGCGGGAGGGGGGAATGAGCAGTTCTTC. V usage is TRBV6-5 and J usage is TRBJ2-1, with 9 bases lining up with TRBD2. This CDR3 region has 13 residues. Germline trimming cut 6 bases from V and 7 bases from J; bases unmatched to any gene: 4. Germline assignment: CDR1 MNHEY and CDR2 SVGAGI.

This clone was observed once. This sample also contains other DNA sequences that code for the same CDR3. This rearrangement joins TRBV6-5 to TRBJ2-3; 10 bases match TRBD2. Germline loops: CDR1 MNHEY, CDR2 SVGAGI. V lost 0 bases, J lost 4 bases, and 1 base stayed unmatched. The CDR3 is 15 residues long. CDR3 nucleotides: TGTGCCAGCAGTTACTCAGCGGGAGGGGCAGATACGCAGTATTTT. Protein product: CASSYSAGGADTQYF.

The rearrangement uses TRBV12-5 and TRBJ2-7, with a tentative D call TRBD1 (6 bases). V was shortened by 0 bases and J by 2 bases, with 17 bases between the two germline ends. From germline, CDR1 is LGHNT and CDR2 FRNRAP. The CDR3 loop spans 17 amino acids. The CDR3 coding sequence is TGTGCTAGTGGTTTGGTATACAGGGCTAGCCTGACCTACGAGCAGTACTTC. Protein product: CASGLVYRASLTYEQYF.

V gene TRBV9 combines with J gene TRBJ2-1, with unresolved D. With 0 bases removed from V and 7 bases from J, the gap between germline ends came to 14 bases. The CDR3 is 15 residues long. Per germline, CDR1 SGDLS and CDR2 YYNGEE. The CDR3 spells CASSVDGPGLNEQFF. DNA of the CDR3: TGTGCCAGCAGCGTAGATGGTCCAGGTTTGAATGAGCAGTTCTTC.

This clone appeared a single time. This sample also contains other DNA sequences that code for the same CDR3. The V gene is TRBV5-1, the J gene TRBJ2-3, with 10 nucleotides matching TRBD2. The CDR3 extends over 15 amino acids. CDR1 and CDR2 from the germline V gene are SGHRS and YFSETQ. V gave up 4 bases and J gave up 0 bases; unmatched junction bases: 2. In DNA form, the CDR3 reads TGCGCCAGCAGCAGGACTAGCGGTAGCACAGATACGCAGTATTTT. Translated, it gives CASSRTSGSTDTQYF.

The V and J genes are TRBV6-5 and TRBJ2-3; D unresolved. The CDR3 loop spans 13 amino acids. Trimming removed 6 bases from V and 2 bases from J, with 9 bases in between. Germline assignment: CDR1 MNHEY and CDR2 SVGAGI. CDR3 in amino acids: CASSQTPTDTQYF. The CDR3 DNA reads TGTGCCAGCAGCCAAACCCCCACAGATACGCAGTATTTT.

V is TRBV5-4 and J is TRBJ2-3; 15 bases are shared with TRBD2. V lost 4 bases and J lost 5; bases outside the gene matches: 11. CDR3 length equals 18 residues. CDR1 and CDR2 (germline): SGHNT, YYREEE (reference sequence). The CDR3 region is CASSHPGLAGGEGDTQYF. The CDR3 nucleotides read TGTGCCAGCAGCCATCCAGGACTAGCGGGGGGGGAAGGAGATACGCAGTATTTT.

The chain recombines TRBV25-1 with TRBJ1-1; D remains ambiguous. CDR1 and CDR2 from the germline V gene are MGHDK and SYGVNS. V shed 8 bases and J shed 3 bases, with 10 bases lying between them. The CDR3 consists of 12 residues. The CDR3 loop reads CASAALDTEAFF. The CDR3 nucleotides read TGTGCCAGCGCCGCCTTAGACACTGAAGCTTTCTTT.

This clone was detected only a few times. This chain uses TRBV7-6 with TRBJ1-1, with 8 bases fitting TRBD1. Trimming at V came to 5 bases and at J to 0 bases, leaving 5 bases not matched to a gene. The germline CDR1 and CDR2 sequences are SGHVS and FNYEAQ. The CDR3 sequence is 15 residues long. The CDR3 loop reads CASSPMTGVNTEAFF. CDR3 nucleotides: TGTGCCAGCAGCCCGATGACAGGGGTGAACACTGAAGCTTTCTTT.

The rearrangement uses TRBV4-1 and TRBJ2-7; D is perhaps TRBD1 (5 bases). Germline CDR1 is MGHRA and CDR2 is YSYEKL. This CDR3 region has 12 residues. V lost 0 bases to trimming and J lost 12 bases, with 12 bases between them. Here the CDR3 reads CASSQDRTFLYF. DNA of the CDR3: TGCGCCAGCAGCCAAGATAGGACATTTCTGTACTTC.